This section outlines one T cell receptor (beta chain) sequence together with its context. Its matching antigen is unknown. This sample's TCRbeta library carried unique molecular identifier barcodes. TCRdb re-called the PCR reads with MiXCR, one entry per CDR3 protein. The table has 200,000 to 250,000 distinct CDR3 sequences, 8.4% seen once; the top ten hold less than 40%. The CDR3 runs 14 residues. V lost 3 bases and J lost 6; bases outside the gene matches: 8. These data belong to a study of T-cell reconstitution after alpha-beta-depleted transplantation in children. General study findings and limits: Alpha-beta T cells present about two months after transplant were reported to originate from several hundred expanded graft clones. From surviving recipient T cells and thymic progenitors came the high day-60 TCRbeta diversity observed in some patients.

The source of this sequence is a male patient aged 2-15 years who had a stem cell transplant for acute myeloid leukemia, so the T cells may come from the graft donor. The specimen comprised PBMCs, mostly from graft donor cells, sampled 360 days after TCRalphabeta/CD19-depleted stem cell transplant. V usage is TRBV12-3 or TRBV12-4 and J usage is TRBJ2-7; 7 bases agree with TRBD1. This chain's CDR3 is CASSFHIGGLEQYF. Here the CDR3 DNA reads TGTGCCAGCAGTTTCCATATAGGGGGCCTCGAGCAGTACTTC.